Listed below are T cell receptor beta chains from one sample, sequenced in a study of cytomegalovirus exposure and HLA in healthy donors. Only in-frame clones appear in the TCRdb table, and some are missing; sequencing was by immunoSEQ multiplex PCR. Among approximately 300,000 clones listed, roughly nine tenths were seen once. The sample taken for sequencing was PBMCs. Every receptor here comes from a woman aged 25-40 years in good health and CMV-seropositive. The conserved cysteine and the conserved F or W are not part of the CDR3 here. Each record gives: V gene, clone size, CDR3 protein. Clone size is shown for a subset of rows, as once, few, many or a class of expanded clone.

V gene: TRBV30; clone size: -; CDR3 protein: AWSLGNTIY
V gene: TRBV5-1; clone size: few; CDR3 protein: ASSLSGGLTGNTIY
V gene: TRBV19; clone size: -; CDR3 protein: ASSRNGQRDSPLH
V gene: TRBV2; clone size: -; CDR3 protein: ASSSEQGAEETQY
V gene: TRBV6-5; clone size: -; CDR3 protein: ASSYSARSETQY
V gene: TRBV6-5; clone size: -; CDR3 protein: ASSYSRDSNQPQH
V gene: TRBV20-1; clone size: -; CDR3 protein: SATLRGGYT
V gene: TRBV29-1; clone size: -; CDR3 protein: SAWTASTDTQY
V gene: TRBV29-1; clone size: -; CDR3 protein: SVEDRVQGIRLDYGYT
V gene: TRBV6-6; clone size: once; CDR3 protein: ASSYSPGLPPYTQY
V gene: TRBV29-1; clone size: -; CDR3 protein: SVEIPGRLAGGVSGYEQY
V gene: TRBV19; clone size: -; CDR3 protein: ASTVQGGDEQY
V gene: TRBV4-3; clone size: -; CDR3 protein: ASSKTSGSVETQY
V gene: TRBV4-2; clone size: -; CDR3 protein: ASSPVDRGDYGYT
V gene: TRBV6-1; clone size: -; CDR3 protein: ASRTGTDIYEQY
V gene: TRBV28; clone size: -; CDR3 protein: ASSLSLSNEKLF
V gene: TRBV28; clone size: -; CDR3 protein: ASSRTAGGYT
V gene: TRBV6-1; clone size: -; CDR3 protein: ASSERGGEKLF
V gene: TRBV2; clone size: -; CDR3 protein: AGGPPSTDTQY
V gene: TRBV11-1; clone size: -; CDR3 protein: ASSLTGGLSYEQY
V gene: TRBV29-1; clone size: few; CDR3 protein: SVVVPTNTGELF
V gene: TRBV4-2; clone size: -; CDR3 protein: ASSQHTGTGGNSPLH
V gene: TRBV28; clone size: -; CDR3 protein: ASSFEYNEQF
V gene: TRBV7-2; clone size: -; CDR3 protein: ASSLDRENEQF
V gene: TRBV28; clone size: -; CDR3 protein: ASSFGRTSYGYT
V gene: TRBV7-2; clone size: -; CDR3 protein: ASSSYRAQQF
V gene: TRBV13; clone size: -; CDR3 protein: ASSLEGLAGVYNEQF
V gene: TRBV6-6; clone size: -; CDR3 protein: ASSVTGRDTEAF
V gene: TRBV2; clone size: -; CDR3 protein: ASRDRGRPDEKLF
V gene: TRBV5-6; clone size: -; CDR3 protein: ASSWGLAFNEQF
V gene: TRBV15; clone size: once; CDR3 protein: ATSREGQGFNEQY
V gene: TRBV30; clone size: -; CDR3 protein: AWSSGHGYEQY
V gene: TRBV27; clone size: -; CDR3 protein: ASRPLAGGINADTQY